What follows are 30 T cell receptor beta chains derived from one specimen sequenced in a study of brain T cells in children with intractable seizures. Assay: immunoSEQ multiplex PCR; the TCRdb copy retains only in-frame clones and omits some. The table shows roughly 80,000 clones, with 90% to 95% occurring only once. The source material was peripheral blood, sampled at surgery. Receptor source: a girl under 10 years old with Rasmussen encephalitis and intractable seizures.

V and J are TRBV3-1 (or the pseudogene TRBV3-2) and TRBJ2-1; TRBD2 is a possible D gene (5 bases). The germline gives CDR1 LGHDT, CDR2 YNNKEL (reference sequence). The length of the CDR3 is 16 residues. The V end was cut by 1 base, the J end by 3 bases, with 13 bases between. The CDR3 DNA reads as TGTGCCAGCAGCCAAGCCGGTGGGAGAAACTACAATGAGCAGTTCTTC. This sequence encodes CASSQAGGRNYNEQFF.

V usage is TRBV9 and J usage is TRBJ1-2, with D uncertain. The CDR3 length is 14 residues. V shed 0 bases and J shed 0 bases, with 6 bases lying between them. Germline assignment: CDR1 SGDLS and CDR2 YYNGEE. The CDR3 is CASSVASANYGYTF. The CDR3 nucleotides read TGTGCCAGCAGCGTAGCGTCGGCTAACTATGGCTACACCTTC. The variable domain in full, completed from reference TRBV9 and TRBJ1-2, reads DSGVTQTPKHLITATGQRVTLRCSPRSGDLSVYWYQQSLDQGLQFLIQYYNGEERAKGNILERFSAQQFPDLHSELNLSSLELGDSALYFCASSVASANYGYTFGSGTRLTVV.

This clone was detected many times. CDR3 protein: CASSSPDNVLTF. CDR3 DNA sequence: TGTGCCAGCAGCTCCCCCGACAACGTCCTGACTTTC. The genes are TRBV11-3 and TRBJ2-6, with D unclear. Germline loops: CDR1 SGHNT, CDR2 YENEEA. Trimming took 4 bases from V and 9 from J, leaving 7 bases between them. The CDR3 runs 12 residues.

As DNA, the CDR3 is TGTGCCAGCAGCTTAGGGGGCAGGGTCAACGAGCAGTACTTC. Its translation: CASSLGGRVNEQYF. The chain employs TRBV7-9 and TRBJ2-7, with D possibly TRBD1 on 5 matching bases. V gave up 1 base and J gave up 5 bases, with 12 bases separating them. Germline-derived CDR1 and CDR2 are SEHNR and FQNEAQ (reference sequence). The CDR3 loop spans 14 amino acids.

This chain connects TRBV5-4 to TRBJ2-7, with unresolved D. CDR3 size: 12 residues. V was pared by 1 base and J by 7 bases, with 9 bases between. The germline gives CDR1 SGHNT, CDR2 YYREEE (reference sequence). The CDR3 is CASSLPEREQYF. The DNA of the CDR3 is TGTGCCAGCAGCTTGCCGGAGAGAGAGCAGTACTTC.

The chain is built from TRBV27 and TRBJ1-5; D unresolved. Trimming removed 0 bases from V and 7 bases from J, with 7 bases in between. The germline V gene encodes CDR1 MNHEY and CDR2 SMNVEV (reference sequence). The CDR3 length is 13 residues. CDR3 in amino acids: CASSLSGGQPQHF. The CDR3, as DNA: TGTGCCAGCAGTTTATCAGGTGGGCAGCCCCAGCATTTT.

This rearrangement joins TRBV3-1 (or the pseudogene TRBV3-2) to TRBJ2-7; D call uncertain. Deletions cut 0 bases from V and 6 bases from J, with 9 bases between. Looked up from germline, CDR1 is LGHDT and CDR2 is YNNKEL (reference sequence). This CDR3 has 13 amino acids. CDR3 bases: TGTGCCAGCAGCCAAGATCCGCCCAGCGAGCAGTACTTC. Translated: CASSQDPPSEQYF.

The chain carries TRBV30 and TRBJ1-2; D uncertain. This CDR3 comprises 15 residues. Between the trimmed V and J ends, which lost 1 base and 4 bases, there was a span of 16 bases. Germline assignment: CDR1 GTSNPN and CDR2 SVGIG (reference sequence). The CDR3 nucleotides are TGTGCCTGGAGTGCGGGAATCGCGGCTACCTATGGCTACACCTTC. Residues: CAWSAGIAATYGYTF.

The chain carries TRBV4-1 and TRBJ2-7; D remains unclear. Trimming shortened V by 1 base and J by 4 bases, and 8 bases separated the two germline ends. Germline V lookup: CDR1 MGHRA, CDR2 YSYEKL. This CDR3 spans 13 amino acids. This CDR3 is CASSQGSLYEQYF. In DNA, the CDR3 is TGCGCCAGCAGCCAAGGGTCCCTGTACGAGCAGTACTTC.

This chain uses TRBV18 with TRBJ1-1; D gene uncertain. V lost 3 bases, J lost 4 bases, and 12 bases lay in between. This CDR3 has 14 residues. The germline V gene has CDR1 KGHSH and CDR2 LQKENI. The CDR3, as DNA: TGTGCCAGCTCACCGAGACACCAACCCACTGAAGCTTTCTTT. Protein: CASSPRHQPTEAFF.

This clone showed up just once. The rearrangement uses TRBV6-6 and TRBJ1-2; possible D gene TRBD1, 5 bases. The CDR3 spans 18 residues. Germline-derived CDR1 and CDR2 are MNHNY and SVGAGI (reference sequence). The V and J ends lost 5 bases and 4 bases respectively, with 26 bases between them. The CDR3 nucleotides are TGTGCCAGCAGTCCAGCCCAAGACAGTCCATCGGCCTCCTATGGCTACACCTTC. The encoded protein is CASSPAQDSPSASYGYTF.

The rearrangement joins TRBV5-4 to TRBJ2-5; 7 bases map to TRBD2. CDR3 length: 16 amino acids. CDR1 is SGHNT and CDR2 is YYREEE in the germline V gene (reference sequence). The junction had 9 bases not matched to a gene; V was cut back by 0 bases and J by 4 bases. CDR3 in DNA: TGTGCCAGCAGCTTGGCCCCCGGACTAGTATTAGAGACCCAGTACTTC. Translating it yields CASSLAPGLVLETQYF.

This sequence joins TRBV11-2 and TRBJ1-2; 10 nucleotides align to TRBD1. The CDR3 length is 13 residues. The germline gives CDR1 SGHAT, CDR2 FQNNGV. The trim removed 5 bases at V and 6 bases at J, leaving 3 bases unmatched. The CDR3 loop is CASSRDRGHGYTF. CDR3 DNA sequence: TGTGCCAGCAGCCGGGACAGGGGTCATGGCTACACCTTC.

This clone was observed once. The V call is TRBV7-9, the J call TRBJ2-6; D perhaps matches TRBD1 (6 bases). The CDR3 spans 15 residues. Germline V lookup: CDR1 SEHNR, CDR2 FQNEAQ (reference sequence). V lost 5 bases and J 2 bases, leaving 10 bases between the germline ends. CDR3 sequence reads: CASSPRQAGANVLTF. The CDR3 coding sequence is TGTGCCAGCAGCCCAAGACAGGCTGGGGCCAACGTCCTGACTTTC.

This clone was seen a handful of times. The V and J genes are TRBV6-1 and TRBJ1-5; possible D gene TRBD1, 5 bases. The CDR3 is made up of 15 amino acids. The V and J ends lost 1 base and 4 bases respectively, with 11 bases between them. The germline V gene encodes CDR1 MNHNS and CDR2 SASEGT. The CDR3 nucleotides are TGTGCCAGCAGTGAAGAGGGACGGCGGAATCAGCCCCAGCATTTT. It translates to CASSEEGRRNQPQHF.

The gene calls are TRBV2 and TRBJ2-1, with 10 bases lining up with TRBD2. The CDR3 is 13 residues long. Germline V lookup: CDR1 SNHLY, CDR2 FYNNEI. The J segment lost 7 bases and the V segment lost 8 bases, leaving 5 bases of the junction unmatched. For the CDR3, the DNA is TGTGCCAGCGCGGCTAGCGGGAGTAATGAGCAGTTCTTC. Translating gives CASAASGSNEQFF.

CDR3 sequence (DNA): TGTGCCTGGAGCCCCCCGGGATACCAGTGGTACTTC. It codes for CAWSPPGYQWYF. The chain links TRBV30 to TRBJ2-5; TRBD2 is a possible D gene (5 bases). CDR1 and CDR2 (germline): GTSNPN, SVGIG (reference sequence). The CDR3 has 12 residues. V was shortened by 3 bases and J by 13 bases, with 18 bases between the two germline ends.

The chain recombines TRBV5-1 with TRBJ2-5; D possibly corresponds to TRBD1 (5 bases). With 1 base removed from V and 4 bases from J, the gap between germline ends came to 11 bases. The CDR3 consists of 14 residues. The germline V gene encodes CDR1 SGHRS and CDR2 YFSETQ. The CDR3 nucleotides read TGCGCCAGCAGCTTGAGGCAGGGCTCAGAGACCCAGTACTTC. Amino acids: CASSLRQGSETQYF.

The chain carries TRBV12-5 and TRBJ2-1; D gene unclear. Germline CDR1 LGHNT, CDR2 FRNRAP. V shed 3 bases and J shed 6 bases, with 12 bases lying between them. The CDR3 is 14 amino acids. The CDR3 loop is CASGFHPPANEQFF. CDR3 DNA: TGTGCTAGTGGTTTCCACCCCCCGGCCAATGAGCAGTTCTTC.

The rearrangement joins TRBV29-1 to TRBJ1-4; D possibly corresponds to TRBD1 (6 bases). V lost 4 bases to trimming and J lost 8 bases, with 23 bases between them. Germline V gene data show CDR1 as SQVTM and CDR2 as ANQGSEA. The CDR3 contains 16 residues. CDR3 residues: CSVAGTSTSRGEKLFF. DNA for the CDR3: TGCAGCGTTGCGGGGACATCGACCTCGAGGGGGGAAAAACTGTTTTTT.

This chain joins TRBV6-5 and TRBJ1-2; TRBD1 agrees at 9 bases. Germline V gene lookup returns CDR1 MNHEY and CDR2 SVGAGI. With 6 bases clipped from V and 3 bases from J, the junction kept 5 bases outside the gene matches. The CDR3 covers 14 residues. For the CDR3, the DNA is TGTGCCAGCAGGCCGGGACAGGGCTACTATGGCTACACCTTC. This translates into CASRPGQGYYGYTF.

DNA for the CDR3: TGTGCCAGCAGTTACTCGACATGGAGGGCCGGCTACACCTTC. Translation gives CASSYSTWRAGYTF. The chain couples TRBV6-5 to TRBJ1-2; D remains unclear. V lost 0 bases and J lost 8, with 13 bases in between. This CDR3 is built from 14 residues. Germline V gene data show CDR1 as MNHEY and CDR2 as SVGAGI.

The chain combines TRBV12-5 with TRBJ2-3, with D maybe TRBD2 (6 bases). The CDR3 runs to 14 residues. V gave up 6 bases and J gave up 0 bases, with 10 bases separating them. The germline V gene has CDR1 LGHNT and CDR2 FRNRAP. This CDR3 reads CASGPGTSTDTQYF. In DNA form, the CDR3 reads TGTGCTAGTGGACCCGGGACTAGCACAGATACGCAGTATTTT.

The chain links TRBV10-3 to TRBJ1-5; D is uncertain. V shed 11 bases and J shed 3 bases, with 14 bases lying between them. The CDR3 runs to 13 residues. Germline V lookup: CDR1 ENHRY, CDR2 SYGVKD. Written as DNA, the CDR3 is TGTGCCGACGACCCGGGCCACAATCAGCCCCAGCATTTT. As protein: CADDPGHNQPQHF.

The chain employs TRBV6-5 and TRBJ1-2, with D maybe TRBD1 (6 bases). Germline assignment: CDR1 MNHEY and CDR2 SVGAGI. Trimming cost V 4 bases and J 5 bases, with 14 bases left between them. This CDR3 has 14 amino acids. The CDR3 region is CASSSLQDRYGYTF. The CDR3, as DNA: TGTGCCAGCAGTTCCCTCCAGGACAGATATGGCTACACCTTC.

This chain joins TRBV7-3 and TRBJ1-2, with D perhaps matching TRBD1 (6 bases). Trimming stripped 3 bases from V and 5 bases from J, with 10 bases between. The length of the CDR3 is 13 residues. Per the germline V gene, CDR1 is SGHTA and CDR2 is FQGTGA. CDR3 coding DNA: TGTGCCAGCAGCTTGGGGCAGGGGTATGGCTACACCTTC. It is translated as CASSLGQGYGYTF. The variable domain in full, with the rest retrieved from reference TRBV7-3 and TRBJ1-2, is GAGVSQTPSNKVTEKGKYVELRCDPISGHTALYWYRQSLGQGPEFLIYFQGTGAADDSGLPNDRFFAVRPEGSVSTLKIQRTERGDSAVYLCASSLGQGYGYTFGSGTRLTVV.

V is TRBV30 and J is TRBJ2-1; D gene unclear. The CDR3 spans 11 residues. V shed 4 bases and J shed 7 bases, with 8 bases lying between them. CDR1 and CDR2 from the germline V gene are GTSNPN and SVGIG (reference sequence). CDR3 nucleotides: TGTGCCTGGACGGCGTCTAATGAGCAGTTCTTC. It encodes CAWTASNEQFF.

The chain combines TRBV27 with TRBJ2-1, with 7 bases fitting TRBD1. V lost 4 bases to trimming and J lost 6 bases; unmatched junction nucleotides: 12. The germline V gene has CDR1 MNHEY and CDR2 SMNVEV (reference sequence). The CDR3 totals 16 residues. CDR3 region: CASSSAGTGVLNEQFF. CDR3 DNA: TGTGCCAGCAGTTCCGCAGGTACAGGGGTACTCAATGAGCAGTTCTTC.

V gene TRBV4-2 combines with J gene TRBJ2-7, with D unclear. This CDR3 is built from 12 residues. CDR1 and CDR2 from the germline V gene are LGHNA and YNFKEQ. V was pared by 3 bases and J by 3 bases, with 6 bases between. The CDR3 reads CASSQAHYEQYF. CDR3 bases: TGTGCCAGCAGCCAGGCACACTACGAGCAGTACTTC.

This chain connects TRBV7-3 to TRBJ2-1, with D tentatively TRBD1 (6 bases). V lost 4 bases and J 7 bases, leaving 20 bases between the germline ends. CDR3 size: 16 residues. Germline V lookup: CDR1 SGHTA, CDR2 FQGTGA. The CDR3 is CASSSLGQGLSNEQFF. As DNA, the CDR3 is TGTGCCAGCAGCTCCCTCGGGCAGGGGCTTTCGAATGAGCAGTTCTTC.